The 14 T cell receptor beta chains below were found in one sample sequenced in a study of OX40 agonist ivuxolimab in advanced cancers. Sequencing was performed with immunoSEQ multiplex PCR; in TCRdb, only in-frame clones are kept and a portion is missing. The table lists roughly 35,000 clones, 92% of them singletons. The source material was CD4+ or CD8+ T cells sorted from blood, sampled in a trial of the OX40 agonist ivuxolimab. The receptors stem from an adult with an advanced solid tumor such as melanoma, head and neck, liver or kidney cancer.

This chain uses TRBV19 with TRBJ1-2; D might be TRBD1 (5 bases). The CDR3 extends over 16 amino acids. Germline values: CDR1 LNHDA, CDR2 SQIVND (reference sequence). Trimming shortened V by 2 bases and J by 2 bases, and 15 bases separated the two germline ends. The DNA for the CDR3 is TGTGCCAGTAGTATACTTCCGGGACTACTAAACTATGGCTACACCTTC. It yields the protein CASSILPGLLNYGYTF.

The chain employs TRBV11-2 and TRBJ2-5; TRBD1 or TRBD2 may be the D gene (6 bases each). The CDR3 is 13 residues long. CDR1 and CDR2 (germline): SGHAT, FQNNGV. The V end was cut by 5 bases, the J end by 5 bases, with 12 bases between. DNA of the CDR3: TGTGCCAGCAGCCTATCGGGGGCGGAGACCCAGTACTTC. Its protein is CASSLSGAETQYF.

The chain combines TRBV11-2 with TRBJ1-1; no clear D gene. V was trimmed by 1 base and J by 5 bases, leaving 8 bases between them. CDR3 length: 13 amino acids. The germline V gene has CDR1 SGHAT and CDR2 FQNNGV. CDR3 region: CASSLGPRTEAFF. The CDR3 DNA follows: TGTGCCAGCAGCTTAGGTCCAAGGACTGAAGCTTTCTTT. Full variable domain (remainder filled in from reference TRBV11-2 and TRBJ1-1): EAGVAQSPRYKIIEKRQSVAFWCNPISGHATLYWYQQILGQGPKLLIQFQNNGVVDDSQLPKDRFSAERLKGVDSTLKIQPAKLEDSAVYLCASSLGPRTEAFFGQGTRLTVV.

The table lists this clone with a count of one. The rearrangement links TRBV4-3 to TRBJ2-3; unclear D gene. This CDR3 region has 17 residues. In germline, CDR1 is LGHNA, CDR2 YSLEER. Trimming removed 3 bases from V and 4 bases from J, with 20 bases in between. CDR3 DNA: TGCGCCAGCAGCCATCACCGCCTGGCTATCCGGGCAGATACGCAGTATTTT. This gives the protein CASSHHRLAIRADTQYF.

CDR3 DNA sequence: TGTGCCAGCAGCCTTAACCCTAGCGGGGGGAGGTCCGGTGAGCAGTTCTTC. As protein: CASSLNPSGGRSGEQFF. The genes are TRBV4-2 and TRBJ2-1; TRBD2 matches 11 bases. J lost 9 bases, V lost 4 bases, and 14 bases had no gene match. CDR3 length equals 17 residues. The germline CDR1 and CDR2 sequences are LGHNA and YNFKEQ.

This clone was detected only a few times. The rearrangement links TRBV27 to TRBJ2-5; TRBD2 might be the D (5 bases). The CDR3 has 13 residues. The V end lost 10 bases, the J end lost 4 bases, and 16 bases lay between the germline ends. The germline V gene encodes CDR1 MNHEY and CDR2 SMNVEV (reference sequence). The CDR3 nucleotides are TGTGCCACCCGATCGGGAACAGTAGAGACCCAGTACTTC. Translation gives CATRSGTVETQYF.

The rearrangement uses TRBV7-9 and TRBJ1-2; D is uncertain. Germline CDR1 SEHNR, CDR2 FQNEAQ (reference sequence). The CDR3 has 11 amino acids. V was trimmed by 2 bases and J by 7 bases, leaving 5 bases between them. DNA for the CDR3: TGTGCCAGCAGCTTAAGCTTTGGCTACACCTTC. This codes for CASSLSFGYTF.

The chain links TRBV7-6 to TRBJ1-2; weak D call: TRBD1 (5 bases). V was cut by 0 bases and J by 4 bases, with 12 bases left in between. The length of the CDR3 is 15 residues. CDR1 and CDR2 (germline): SGHVS, FNYEAQ. The CDR3 region has the DNA TGTGCCAGCAGCTTAGCCGTCGGGACTTTCTATGGCTACACCTTC. The encoded protein is CASSLAVGTFYGYTF. The full variable domain, with the rest looked up from reference TRBV7-6 and TRBJ1-2, is GAGVSQSPRYKVTKRGQDVALRCDPISGHVSLYWYRQALGQGPEFLTYFNYEAQQDKSGLPNDRFSAERPEGSISTLTIQRTEQRDSAMYRCASSLAVGTFYGYTFGSGTRLTVV.

This sequence joins TRBV5-6 and TRBJ2-5; no firm D call. This CDR3 has 15 residues. V was shortened by 4 bases and J by 1 base, with 14 bases between the two germline ends. Germline V lookup: CDR1 SGHDT, CDR2 YYEEEE. This CDR3 reads CASSAGPIGQETQYF. The CDR3 DNA sequence: TGTGCCAGCAGCGCCGGTCCCATTGGCCAAGAGACCCAGTACTTC.

The chain links TRBV6-1 to TRBJ1-1, with D possibly matching TRBD1 (5 bases). The V gene's germline CDR1 is MNHNS and CDR2 SASEGT. This CDR3 spans 14 amino acids. V lost 1 base to trimming and J lost 1 base, with 7 bases between them. CDR3 sequence: CASSEGQGNTEAFF. CDR3 DNA sequence: TGTGCCAGCAGTGAAGGGCAGGGGAACACTGAAGCTTTCTTT.

CDR3 in amino acids: CASSLVPGSTDTQYF. The CDR3 bases are TGTGCCAGCAGCTTGGTTCCGGGAAGCACAGATACGCAGTATTTT. The chain has TRBV5-6 and TRBJ2-3; possible D gene TRBD2, 5 bases. Germline values: CDR1 SGHDT, CDR2 YYEEEE. This CDR3 contains 15 residues. Trimming took 0 bases from V and 0 from J, leaving 8 bases between them. Full variable domain (rest looked up from reference TRBV5-6 and TRBJ2-3): DAGVTQSPTHLIKTRGQQVTLRCSPKSGHDTVSWYQQALGQGPQFIFQYYEEEERQRGNFPDRFSGHQFPNYSSELNVNALLLGDSALYLCASSLVPGSTDTQYFGPGTRLTVL.

The gene calls are TRBV7-6 and TRBJ2-7; the match to TRBD1 covers 7 bases. The germline V gene has CDR1 SGHVS and CDR2 FNYEAQ. V shed 5 bases, J shed 1 base, and the junction held 5 bases outside the gene matches. The CDR3 length is 14 residues. The CDR3 bases are TGTGCCAGCAGCGGAACGGGACAGTCCTACGAGCAGTACTTC. Its translation is CASSGTGQSYEQYF.

The chain has TRBV5-5 and TRBJ2-7, with D unresolved. The V end lost 0 bases, the J end lost 3 bases, and 13 bases lay between the germline ends. CDR1 is SGHKS and CDR2 is YYEKEE in the germline V gene (reference sequence). The CDR3 sequence is 15 residues long. The CDR3 is CASSLVALAYYEQYF. As DNA, the CDR3 is TGTGCCAGCAGCTTGGTGGCACTTGCCTACTACGAGCAGTACTTC.

This clone is labeled large. The chain recombines TRBV28 with TRBJ1-4; perhaps TRBD1 as D (6 bases). The CDR3 length is 15 residues. The V gene's germline CDR1 is MDHEN and CDR2 SYDVKM. V lost 6 bases and J lost 6, with 17 bases in between. This chain's CDR3 is CASRPETGRYEKLFF. CDR3 coding DNA: TGTGCCAGCAGACCTGAGACAGGACGATATGAAAAACTGTTTTTT.